This entry lists 9 T cell receptor beta chains sequenced from one sample in a study of cytomegalovirus exposure and HLA in healthy donors. The PCR was carried out with 60 Vbeta primers and 13 Jbeta primers. Assay used: immunoSEQ multiplex PCR; TCRdb lists only in-frame clones, some missing. The sample yields some 150,000 clones, around 79% seen once. Sequences were obtained from PBMCs. These receptors all stem from a man aged 25-40 years in good health and CMV-seropositive.

The chain has TRBV9 and TRBJ2-1; 14 bases are a match to TRBD2. Looked up from germline, CDR1 is SGDLS and CDR2 is YYNGEE. The CDR3 runs 17 residues. With 0 bases clipped from V and 9 bases from J, the junction kept 8 bases outside the gene matches. The CDR3 loop is CASSVDAGLAGVGEQFF. The CDR3, as DNA: TGTGCCAGCAGCGTAGATGCGGGACTAGCGGGGGTTGGTGAGCAGTTCTTC.

The V call is TRBV25-1, the J call TRBJ2-1; D remains unclear. This CDR3 comprises 11 residues. Trimming shortened V by 7 bases and J by 4 bases, and 5 bases separated the two germline ends. Looked up from germline, CDR1 is MGHDK and CDR2 is SYGVNS. Here the CDR3 reads CASTLYNEQFF. DNA for the CDR3: TGTGCCAGCACTCTTTACAATGAGCAGTTCTTC.

This clone has just a few counts. The rearrangement joins TRBV29-1 to TRBJ2-5; 8 positions agree with TRBD2. CDR1 SQVTM and CDR2 ANQGSEA come from the germline V gene. With V trimmed by 4 bases and J by 5 bases, 6 bases remained unmatched. The CDR3 loop spans 13 amino acids. CDR3 bases: TGCAGCGTTGGTGAACAGCGGGGGGAGACCCAGTACTTC. Encoded protein: CSVGEQRGETQYF.

The V gene is TRBV29-1, the J gene TRBJ1-5, with D possibly being TRBD1 (6 bases). V dropped 6 bases and J dropped 4 bases, with 13 bases sitting between them. Germline V CDR1 and CDR2: SQVTM, ANQGSEA. This CDR3 spans 13 amino acids. CDR3 region: CSVGQSQNQPQHF. As DNA, the CDR3 is TGCAGCGTAGGACAGAGCCAAAATCAGCCCCAGCATTTT.

This rearrangement joins TRBV29-1 to TRBJ2-3; D may be TRBD1 (5 bases). Germline values: CDR1 SQVTM, CDR2 ANQGSEA. Trimming stripped 1 base from V and 3 bases from J, with 8 bases between. CDR3 length: 13 residues. Here the CDR3 reads CSVEGYRTDTQYF. CDR3 nucleotides: TGCAGCGTTGAAGGGTACAGGACAGATACGCAGTATTTT.

The V call is TRBV9, the J call TRBJ2-2; 10 bases are a match to TRBD1. J lost 7 bases, V lost 4 bases, and 7 bases had no gene match. The CDR3 length is 15 residues. CDR1 is SGDLS and CDR2 is YYNGEE in the germline V gene. The CDR3 coding sequence is TGTGCCAGCAGCTTACGGACAGGGGGAGGCGGGGAGCTGTTTTTT. Protein product: CASSLRTGGGGELFF.

J is TRBJ2-3 and V is TRBV2; D is unresolved. V lost 6 bases to trimming and J lost 4 bases, with 11 bases between them. The CDR3 totals 13 residues. CDR1 and CDR2 (germline): SNHLY, FYNNEI. The CDR3 region is CASSPNRADTQYF. The CDR3 DNA is TGTGCCAGCAGCCCCAACCGCGCAGATACGCAGTATTTT.

The chain recombines TRBV7-2 with TRBJ2-1, with TRBD2 matching over 9 bases. The CDR3 spans 15 residues. The V segment lost 2 bases and the J segment 8 bases; nucleotides outside the gene matches: 7. Looked up from germline, CDR1 is SGHTA and CDR2 is FQGNSA. CDR3 nucleotide sequence: TGTGCCAGCAGCTTACTTGGGCGGGGGGGGGATGAGCAGTTCTTC. Residues: CASSLLGRGGDEQFF. Supplemented by reference TRBV7-2 and TRBJ2-1, the full variable domain reads GAGVSQSPSNKVTEKGKDVELRCDPISGHTALYWYRQSLGQGLEFLIYFQGNSAPDKSGLPSDRFSAERTGGSVSTLTIQRTQQEDSAVYLCASSLLGRGGDEQFFGPGTRLTVL.

This sequence joins TRBV15 and TRBJ2-5; 8 bases are a match to TRBD1. V trimming: 3 bases; J trimming: 5 bases; junction bases outside the gene matches: 8. The germline V gene has CDR1 LNHNV and CDR2 YYDKDF (reference sequence). CDR3 length equals 15 residues. Written as DNA, the CDR3 is TGTGCCACCAGCAGTGGGACCCGGGACAGGGAGACCCAGTACTTC. Protein product: CATSSGTRDRETQYF.